Shown below are 17 T cell receptor beta chains from a single sample sequenced in a study of response to subunit inactivated influenza vaccine. MiXCR, applied by TCRdb to the RT-PCR reads, yields one record per CDR3 protein. The sample includes 550,000 to 800,000 distinct CDR3 sequences, approximately 13% of them seen just once. Sequenced material: PBMCs from blood, taken 14 to 15 days before vaccination. Every receptor here comes from a man aged 50 to 59 who received an inactivated influenza vaccine.

The J gene is TRBJ1-2, the V gene TRBV2, with a possible D match to TRBD1 (5 bases). Trimming took 4 bases from V and 7 from J, leaving 7 bases between them. CDR1 is SNHLY, CDR2 FYNNEI, per germline. The CDR3 has 11 amino acids. CDR3 amino acids: CASSVRGGYTF. The CDR3 DNA follows: TGTGCCAGCAGTGTGAGGGGTGGCTACACCTTC.

V gene TRBV7-8 combines with J gene TRBJ2-7; D is ambiguous. The CDR3 loop spans 15 amino acids. Trimming took off 1 base at V and 3 bases at J, with 13 bases between the two ends. Per germline, CDR1 SGHVS and CDR2 FQNEAQ. CDR3 protein: CASSLGTDNFYEQYF. CDR3 sequence (DNA): TGTGCCAGCAGCTTAGGCACAGACAACTTCTACGAGCAGTACTTC.

V is TRBV6-5 and J is TRBJ2-2; D not certain. The ends were cut back, 10 bases at V and 5 bases at J, with 8 bases in the middle. The CDR3 runs to 11 residues. CDR1 and CDR2 (germline): MNHEY, SVGAGI. For the CDR3, the DNA is TGTGCCACGGCGCGGACCGGGGAGCTGTTTTTT. This translates into CATARTGELFF.

The chain combines TRBV4-3 with TRBJ2-3; TRBD2 matches at 8 bases. V was clipped by 0 bases and J by 6 bases; unmatched bases: 8. This CDR3 comprises 16 residues. Germline assignment: CDR1 LGHNA and CDR2 YSLEER. The chain's CDR3 is CASSQDVQRGWDTQYF. Here the CDR3 DNA reads TGCGCCAGCAGCCAAGATGTCCAGCGGGGGTGGGATACGCAGTATTTT.

This clonotype was observed a few times. The gene calls are TRBV10-3 and TRBJ2-1; D gene unclear. V lost 0 bases to trimming and J lost 7 bases, with 13 bases between them. Germline CDR1 and CDR2: ENHRY and SYGVKD. The CDR3 has 15 amino acids. The CDR3 loop is CAISESSTWRNEQFF. The CDR3 DNA sequence: TGTGCCATCAGTGAGTCGTCCACCTGGCGGAATGAGCAGTTCTTC.

Points on this clonotype: The conserved closing phenylalanine or tryptophan is absent in this CDR3, likely reflecting a read error. The rearrangement links TRBV20-1 to TRBJ1-2; TRBD1 matches 10 bases. CDR1 is DFQATT and CDR2 is SNEGSKA in the germline V gene (reference sequence). With V trimmed by 2 bases and J by 7 bases, 7 bases remained unmatched. This CDR3 contains 14 residues. The CDR3 nucleotides read TGCAGTGCTAGAAAGACAGGGGGCGAAGTTGGCTACACCCTC. It encodes CSARKTGGEVGYTL.

This chain links TRBV7-9 with TRBJ2-7, with 9 bases that match TRBD2. The germline V gene has CDR1 SEHNR and CDR2 FQNEAQ (reference sequence). This CDR3 is 16 amino acids long. V dropped 3 bases and J dropped 7; count of bases not matched to a gene: 13. The CDR3 here is CASSFFGSAGGNEQYF. DNA of the CDR3: TGTGCCAGCAGCTTTTTCGGTTCTGCGGGAGGGAATGAGCAGTACTTC.

The sample holds many counts of this clonotype. The CDR3 region is CASSLALLDTQYF. The CDR3 region has the DNA TGTGCCAGCAGCTTGGCCCTCCTAGATACGCAGTATTTT. V is TRBV5-5 and J is TRBJ2-3, with D uncertain. CDR1 is SGHKS and CDR2 is YYEKEE in the germline V gene (reference sequence). There are 13 residues in the CDR3. The V gene lost 0 bases and the J gene lost 5 bases, with 7 bases spanning the gap.

The table lists this clonotype with a few counts. The chain is built from TRBV4-3 and TRBJ1-2; D call uncertain. Trimming cost V 3 bases and J 6 bases, with 17 bases left between them. This CDR3 is 15 amino acids long. Germline lookup yields CDR1 LGHNA and CDR2 YSLEER. The CDR3 region is CASSHKSYPTDGYTF. In DNA, the CDR3 is TGCGCCAGCAGCCACAAATCCTACCCGACGGATGGCTACACCTTC.

This clonotype was detected a few times. The CDR3 DNA sequence: TGTGCCAGCAGCTTATTGGGGCAGGGGGTAAAGGACAATGAGCAGTTCTTC. Protein product: CASSLLGQGVKDNEQFF. The gene calls are TRBV7-9 and TRBJ2-1; TRBD1 matches 7 bases. Germline trimming cut 2 bases from V and 5 bases from J; bases unmatched to any gene: 12. The CDR3 contains 17 residues. Germline CDR1 SEHNR, CDR2 FQNEAQ (reference sequence). Together with reference TRBV7-9 and TRBJ2-1, the CDR3 gives the full variable domain: DTGVSQNPRHKITKRGQNVTFRCDPISEHNRLYWYRQTLGQGPEFLTYFQNEAQLEKSRLLSDRFSAERPKGSFSTLEIQRTEQGDSAMYLCASSLLGQGVKDNEQFFGPGTRLTVL.

In this sample, this clonotype turned up a few times. This chain links TRBV19 with TRBJ1-2; TRBD1 agrees at 8 bases. Germline trimming cut 7 bases from V and 8 bases from J; bases unmatched to any gene: 6. Germline V gene lookup returns CDR1 LNHDA and CDR2 SQIVND (reference sequence). This CDR3 region has 12 residues. The CDR3 sequence is CASTWTGKGYTF. The CDR3, as DNA: TGTGCCAGTACCTGGACAGGGAAGGGCTACACCTTC.

Only a few counts were recorded for this clonotype. V usage is TRBV28 and J usage is TRBJ2-7; no firm D call. The V end lost 3 bases, the J end lost 4 bases, and 13 bases lay between the germline ends. The CDR3 spans 14 residues. Germline CDR1 reads MDHEN; CDR2 reads SYDVKM. The CDR3: CASSFLSGFYEQYF. DNA of the CDR3: TGTGCCAGCAGTTTTCTGTCCGGGTTTTACGAGCAGTACTTC. Variable domain in full (rest from reference TRBV28 and TRBJ2-7): DVKVTQSSRYLVKRTGEKVFLECVQDMDHENMFWYRQDPGLGLRLIYFSYDVKMKEKGDIPEGYSVSREKKERFSLILESASTNQTSMYLCASSFLSGFYEQYFGPGTRLTVT.

This clonotype has a handful of counts. This chain uses TRBV20-1 with TRBJ1-5, with 7 bases aligning to TRBD1. This CDR3 contains 14 residues. The germline V gene encodes CDR1 DFQATT and CDR2 SNEGSKA (reference sequence). V was pared by 3 bases and J by 3 bases, with 5 bases of the junction left unmatched. Here the CDR3 DNA reads TGCAGTGCTAGCCAAGACAGGGTCAATCAGCCCCAGCATTTT. Its translation: CSASQDRVNQPQHF.

The table lists this clonotype with a few counts. In DNA, the CDR3 is TGTGCCACCAGTGACATCGGGACTAGCGGGAGTCAGGAGCAGTTCTTC. This encodes CATSDIGTSGSQEQFF. The rearrangement uses TRBV24-1 and TRBJ2-1; 14 positions match TRBD2. The CDR3 covers 16 residues. Per germline, CDR1 KGHDR and CDR2 SFDVKD. V shed 4 bases and J 10 bases; nucleotides not matched to a gene: 8.

This clonotype was observed a few times. One junction end does not reproduce the germline sequence, and a read error may be involved. This rearrangement joins TRBV28 to TRBJ2-1, with a possible D match to TRBD2 (6 bases). CDR3 length equals 15 residues. Germline-derived CDR1 and CDR2 are MDHEN and SYDVKM. CDR3 coding DNA: TGTGCCAGCCACTTGGGGCGGGGATACTACACTGAGCAGTTCTTC. This gives the protein CASHLGRGYYTEQFF.

This clonotype has at least ten counts. The rearrangement uses TRBV3-1 and TRBJ1-6; the D is unclear. Between the trimmed V and J ends, which lost 2 bases and 10 bases, there was a span of 9 bases. Germline assignment: CDR1 LGHDT and CDR2 YNNKEL (reference sequence). The CDR3 length is 13 residues. CDR3 region: CASSQKRESPLHF. The CDR3 DNA reads as TGTGCCAGCAGCCAAAAAAGAGAATCACCCCTCCACTTT.

This clonotype has at least ten counts. The chain links TRBV3-1 to TRBJ2-2; D gene unclear. The CDR3 has 19 amino acids. V dropped 0 bases and J dropped 0 bases, with 17 bases sitting between them. Looked up from germline, CDR1 is LGHDT and CDR2 is YNNKEL (reference sequence). DNA for the CDR3: TGTGCCAGCAGCCAAGATCAAAGTGGATTGGTCGCGAACACCGGGGAGCTGTTTTTT. Protein: CASSQDQSGLVANTGELFF.